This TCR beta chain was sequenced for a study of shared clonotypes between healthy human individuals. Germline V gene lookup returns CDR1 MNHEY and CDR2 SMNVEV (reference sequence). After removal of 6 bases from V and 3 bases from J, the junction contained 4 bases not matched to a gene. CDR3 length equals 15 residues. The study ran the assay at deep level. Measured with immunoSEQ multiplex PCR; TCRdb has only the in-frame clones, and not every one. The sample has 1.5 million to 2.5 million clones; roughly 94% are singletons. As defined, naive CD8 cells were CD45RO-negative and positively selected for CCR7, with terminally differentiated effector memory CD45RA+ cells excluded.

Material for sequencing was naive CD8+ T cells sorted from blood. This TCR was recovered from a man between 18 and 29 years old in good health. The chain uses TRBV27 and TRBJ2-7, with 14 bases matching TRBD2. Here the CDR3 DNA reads TGTGCCAGCAGGGGGACTAGCGGGAGAGGCTACGAGCAGTACTTC. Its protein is CASRGTSGRGYEQYF.